These 8 T cell receptor beta chains were all obtained from the same sample, sequenced in a study of control samples from healthy donors and cancer patients. Repertoires were generated with immunoSEQ multiplex PCR, while TCRdb's copy carries only in-frame clones and drops some. This table has 150,000 to 200,000 clones, around 92% appearing once. The sequencing input was blood. The receptor set was obtained from a woman in her twenties or thirties in good health.

The chain links TRBV27 to TRBJ2-3, with 8 bases aligning to TRBD1. Germline CDR1 and CDR2: MNHEY and SMNVEV (reference sequence). The junction had 5 bases not matched to a gene; V was cut back by 5 bases and J by 1 base. This CDR3 comprises 15 residues. The CDR3 loop is CASSIPQGGTDTQYF. For the CDR3, the DNA is TGTGCCAGCAGTATACCACAGGGGGGCACAGATACGCAGTATTTT.

CDR3: CASSLRVNIQYF. CDR3 nucleotide sequence: TGTGCCAGCAGTTTGAGAGTCAACATTCAGTACTTC. The chain links TRBV28 to TRBJ2-4, with D hard to call. Trimming took off 3 bases at V and 7 bases at J, with 7 bases between the two ends. The CDR3 has 12 residues. The V gene's germline CDR1 is MDHEN and CDR2 SYDVKM.

The V gene is TRBV11-2, the J gene TRBJ1-2, with 8 nucleotides matching TRBD1. This CDR3 has 13 residues. V was clipped by 5 bases and J by 4 bases; unmatched bases: 3. In germline, CDR1 is SGHAT, CDR2 FQNNGV. The DNA for the CDR3 is TGTGCCAGCAGCCCTGACAGGGGCTATGGCTACACCTTC. The encoded protein is CASSPDRGYGYTF.

This chain connects TRBV6-6 to TRBJ1-1; no firm D call. Germline CDR1 MNHNY, CDR2 SVGAGI (reference sequence). The CDR3 totals 11 residues. Trimming pared 2 bases from V and 7 bases from J, leaving 5 bases between. CDR3 nucleotide sequence: TGTGCCAGCAGTTACAGTCTTGAAGCTTTCTTT. This translates into CASSYSLEAFF.

This clone is a singleton in its sample. The chain combines TRBV19 with TRBJ2-3; 7 bases agree with TRBD2. CDR1 LNHDA and CDR2 SQIVND come from the germline V gene (reference sequence). The CDR3 runs 16 residues. With 1 base clipped from V and 2 bases from J, the junction kept 6 bases outside the gene matches. The CDR3 sequence: CASSIGTRGDTDTQYF. The CDR3 coding sequence is TGTGCCAGTAGTATAGGGACTAGGGGAGACACAGATACGCAGTATTTT.

The chain employs TRBV6-4 and TRBJ2-3, with TRBD2 matching over 11 bases. This CDR3 has 16 residues. J lost 2 bases, V lost 6 bases, and 7 bases had no gene match. CDR1 MRHNA and CDR2 SNTAGT come from the germline V gene. The CDR3 nucleotides read TGTGCCAGCAGCTCCTTAGCGGGGGGGTCCACAGATACGCAGTATTTT. Its protein is CASSSLAGGSTDTQYF.

The V gene is TRBV24-1, the J gene TRBJ1-5, with 8 nucleotides matching TRBD1. The germline CDR1 and CDR2 sequences are KGHDR and SFDVKD. The CDR3 is 15 residues long. After removal of 3 bases from V and 7 bases from J, the junction contained 7 bases not matched to a gene. CDR3 sequence reads: CATSDPGQGGQPQHF. DNA for the CDR3: TGTGCCACCAGTGATCCCGGACAGGGAGGGCAGCCCCAGCATTTT.

The V gene is TRBV4-2, the J gene TRBJ2-3; 14 bases are shared with TRBD2. Germline CDR1 and CDR2: LGHNA and YNFKEQ. The CDR3 has 18 amino acids. V gave up 0 bases and J gave up 6 bases; unmatched junction bases: 8. In DNA, the CDR3 is TGTGCCAGCAGCCAAGATCCTATGACTAGCGGGGGGGGTGATACGCAGTATTTT. Translation gives CASSQDPMTSGGGDTQYF.